This T cell receptor beta chain was obtained from a study of shared clonotypes between healthy human individuals. TCRdb keeps only in-frame clones here, not all; method: immunoSEQ multiplex PCR. The table shows about 2.1 million clones, with over 85% occurring only once. Study-level findings and limits: The diversity represented, both genetic and in exposure history, was limited by few donors.

As defined, naive CD8 cells were CD45RO-negative and positively selected for CCR7, with terminally differentiated effector memory CD45RA+ cells excluded. The study enrolled healthy HIV-negative adults without recent acute infections or vaccinations as donors. For this clone: Its cognate antigen is unknown.

The CDR3 is 15 amino acids. Losses at the gene ends were 5 bases for V and 5 bases for J; bases not matched to a gene: 5. In germline, CDR1 is MNHEY, CDR2 SVGAGI. This TCR was sampled from a young man in good health. Some clones in this sample may be carry-over from other donors' samples. Specimen: naive CD8+ T cells from PBMCs. The rearrangement joins TRBV6-5 to TRBJ2-1; 11 nucleotides agree with TRBD2. The CDR3 protein is CASSLGLAGNNEQFF. The CDR3 DNA reads TGTGCCAGCAGTCTAGGACTAGCGGGTAACAATGAGCAGTTCTTC.